These 27 T cell receptor beta chains came from one sample sequenced in a study of T-cell reconstitution after alpha-beta-depleted transplantation in children. Unique molecular identifiers were incorporated into the prepared TCRbeta library. TCRdb redid the calling of the PCR reads with MiXCR, one entry per CDR3 protein. This table holds about 980,000 distinct CDR3 sequences, less than 30% found once. This specimen consisted of PBMCs, mostly from graft donor cells, obtained 360 days after TCRalphabeta/CD19-depleted stem cell transplant. Receptors originate from a boy under two years old who had a stem cell transplant for SCID, so the T cells may come from the graft donor.

CDR3 residues: CASNRLAGGRYEQYF. The DNA for the CDR3 is TGTGCCAGCAATCGATTAGCGGGGGGGAGATACGAGCAGTACTTC. The chain recombines TRBV11-2 with TRBJ2-7; 11 bases fit TRBD2. V was clipped by 7 bases and J by 4 bases; unmatched bases: 9. This CDR3 region has 15 residues. The germline V gene has CDR1 SGHAT and CDR2 FQNNGV.

The chain combines TRBV6-2 or TRBV6-3 with TRBJ2-6, with 8 bases identical to TRBD1. CDR1 is MNHEY and CDR2 is SVGEGT in the germline V gene. V lost 5 bases to trimming and J lost 0 bases; unmatched junction nucleotides: 12. This CDR3 contains 19 residues. The CDR3 here is CASSTQGAPPLSGANVLTF. The CDR3 DNA is TGTGCCAGCAGTACCCAGGGGGCGCCTCCTCTCTCTGGGGCCAACGTCCTGACTTTC.

This clonotype turned up a few times. V usage is TRBV6-5 and J usage is TRBJ2-3, with unresolved D. CDR3 length: 14 residues. The V and J ends lost 4 bases and 6 bases respectively, with 14 bases between them. From germline, CDR1 is MNHEY and CDR2 SVGAGI. CDR3 in DNA: TGTGCCAGCAGTTCGACACCCCGGCGGGATACGCAGTATTTT. Its translation: CASSSTPRRDTQYF.

The chain combines TRBV7-6 with TRBJ1-6; D is unclear. V lost 5 bases to trimming and J lost 9 bases, with 14 bases between them. This CDR3 comprises 14 residues. Germline V gene data show CDR1 as SGHVS and CDR2 as FNYEAQ. The CDR3 region is CASSVGLTGSPLHF. In DNA form, the CDR3 reads TGTGCCAGCAGCGTAGGACTCACCGGTTCACCCCTCCACTTT. Looking up the rest from reference TRBV7-6 and TRBJ1-6 gives the full variable domain: GAGVSQSPRYKVTKRGQDVALRCDPISGHVSLYWYRQALGQGPEFLTYFNYEAQQDKSGLPNDRFSAERPEGSISTLTIQRTEQRDSAMYRCASSVGLTGSPLHFGNGTRLTVT.

The chain couples TRBV10-2 to TRBJ2-5; D possibly uses TRBD1 or TRBD2 (6 bases each). The CDR3 loop spans 15 amino acids. V was clipped by 3 bases and J by 5 bases, with 16 bases between them. The germline V gene encodes CDR1 WSHSY and CDR2 SAAADI. The CDR3 protein is CASSDGGRLGETQYF. The CDR3 nucleotides are TGCGCCAGCAGTGACGGGGGCCGATTGGGGGAGACCCAGTACTTC.

This CDR3 reads CSVDMRGGSYNEQFF. The CDR3 coding sequence is TGCAGTGTAGATATGCGGGGCGGCTCCTACAATGAGCAGTTCTTC. The rearrangement uses TRBV20-1 and TRBJ2-1; a weak D match, TRBD2 (6 bases). CDR1 is DFQATT, CDR2 SNEGSKA, per germline (reference sequence). The CDR3 contains 15 residues. Trimming left V 7 bases short and J 0 bases short, with 16 bases between.

The chain employs TRBV27 and TRBJ1-2; D ambiguous. The germline gives CDR1 MNHEY, CDR2 SMNVEV (reference sequence). V was clipped by 2 bases and J by 8 bases, with 12 bases between them. The CDR3 covers 13 residues. The CDR3 reads CASSLAGVGGYTF. Here the CDR3 DNA reads TGTGCCAGCAGTTTAGCTGGGGTGGGGGGCTACACCTTC.

In this sample, this clonotype turned up a few times. The CDR3 bases are TGCAGTGCTCGTGGACAGACCAGAGAGACCCAGTACTTC. It specifies CSARGQTRETQYF. The chain links TRBV20-1 to TRBJ2-5; D is possibly TRBD1 (6 bases). V was shortened by 5 bases and J by 4 bases, with 14 bases between the two germline ends. This CDR3 is built from 13 residues. CDR1 DFQATT and CDR2 SNEGSKA come from the germline V gene (reference sequence).

The chain recombines TRBV28 with TRBJ2-5; TRBD1 might be the D (5 bases). The CDR3 contains 15 residues. With 7 bases removed from V and 0 bases from J, the gap between germline ends came to 15 bases. Per germline, CDR1 MDHEN and CDR2 SYDVKM. The CDR3 coding sequence is TGTGCCAGCACCAGTAAGGGGTGGTACCAAGAGACCCAGTACTTC. Protein product: CASTSKGWYQETQYF.

J is TRBJ2-7 and V is TRBV3-1; the D is unclear. Germline V gives CDR1 LGHDT, CDR2 YNNKEL (reference sequence). V was cut by 0 bases and J by 3 bases, with 9 bases left in between. CDR3 length: 14 residues. The CDR3 region is CASSQEGSRYEQYF. DNA for the CDR3: TGTGCCAGCAGCCAAGAAGGCAGTCGCTACGAGCAGTACTTC.

The chain carries TRBV5-6 and TRBJ2-7; D is possibly TRBD1 or TRBD2 (6 bases each). V was pared by 0 bases and J by 0 bases, with 13 bases between. The CDR3 extends over 16 amino acids. Germline CDR1 SGHDT, CDR2 YYEEEE. CDR3 in DNA: TGTGCCAGCAGCTTGGTGGAAGGGGGGCCCTCCTACGAGCAGTACTTC. Translated: CASSLVEGGPSYEQYF.

This clonotype was recorded a few times. It is unclear where the CDR3 begins or ends on the DNA, so no DNA is shown, and the CDR3 is as TCRdb lists it. CDR3 sequence: CASSTSGLADNEQFF. The chain combines TRBV12-3 or TRBV12-4 with TRBJ2-1; the table names TRBD2, a call not compared with the DNA. The CDR3 region is 15 residues in length, termini included.

The table lists this clonotype with a few counts. The gene calls are TRBV7-2 and TRBJ1-4; no clear D gene. CDR3 length: 14 amino acids. Germline CDR1 and CDR2: SGHTA and FQGNSA. Trimming stripped 3 bases from V and 7 bases from J, with 12 bases between. The CDR3 nucleotides are TGTGCCAGCAGCTTGGCGGCAGTAAGTGAAAAACTGTTTTTT. This codes for CASSLAAVSEKLFF.

This clonotype came up a few times. This chain joins TRBV20-1 and TRBJ2-3; TRBD2 might be the D (5 bases). CDR1 and CDR2 (germline): DFQATT, SNEGSKA (reference sequence). Trimming took 5 bases from V and 7 from J, leaving 37 bases between them. The CDR3 loop spans 20 amino acids. The CDR3 DNA reads as TGCAGTGCTCCCCCGGCTGGAGACTACCGAAAATCGCAGCGGCGAAATACGCAGTATTTT. It specifies CSAPPAGDYRKSQRRNTQYF.

The CDR3 region has the DNA TGTGCCAGCAGTTTGAAGGGGACGAACACTGAAGCTTTCTTT. Translated, it gives CASSLKGTNTEAFF. The V call is TRBV12-3 or TRBV12-4, the J call TRBJ1-1, with TRBD1 as a possible D gene (5 bases). V shed 3 bases and J shed 1 base, with 9 bases lying between them. CDR3 size: 14 residues.

This clonotype was observed a single time. V and J are TRBV4-1 and TRBJ1-5; TRBD1 matches 7 bases. V was pared by 6 bases and J by 4 bases, with 9 bases of the junction left unmatched. The CDR3 length is 15 residues. The germline V gene has CDR1 MGHRA and CDR2 YSYEKL. The CDR3 here is CASSPAPGGNQPQHF. In DNA, the CDR3 is TGCGCCAGCAGTCCCGCACCAGGGGGGAATCAGCCCCAGCATTTT.

The chain links TRBV10-3 to TRBJ2-3; D is unresolved. The V end was cut by 4 bases, the J end by 0 bases, with 11 bases between. CDR1 and CDR2 (germline): ENHRY, SYGVKD. CDR3 length: 15 residues. The CDR3 coding sequence is TGTGCCATCAGTGTCGGTGGCAGGAGCACAGATACGCAGTATTTT. Protein: CAISVGGRSTDTQYF.

This chain connects TRBV12-3 or TRBV12-4 to TRBJ2-6; D is unresolved. CDR3 size: 15 residues. The V end was cut by 3 bases, the J end by 0 bases, with 6 bases between. CDR3 protein: CASSFRNSGANVLTF. The CDR3 region has the DNA TGTGCCAGCAGTTTCCGGAACTCTGGGGCCAACGTCCTGACTTTC.

This clonotype was counted at least ten times. The rearrangement joins TRBV28 to TRBJ1-2, with D possibly matching TRBD1 (5 bases). Trimming took off 5 bases at V and 4 bases at J, with 5 bases between the two ends. CDR3 length: 11 amino acids. Germline V gives CDR1 MDHEN, CDR2 SYDVKM. CDR3 in DNA: TGTGCCAGCAGTGGGGGCTATGGCTACACCTTC. It is translated as CASSGGYGYTF.

This clonotype was found a few times. The rearrangement uses TRBV18 and TRBJ2-2; D call uncertain. V was cut by 0 bases and J by 1 base, with 12 bases left in between. The CDR3 is 17 amino acids. Germline CDR1 and CDR2: KGHSH and LQKENI. CDR3: CASSPPRRSLNTGELFF. The CDR3 coding sequence is TGTGCCAGCTCACCACCACGACGTTCCTTGAACACCGGGGAGCTGTTTTTT.

This rearrangement joins TRBV20-1 to TRBJ2-7; 10 bases agree with TRBD1. The V segment lost 6 bases and the J segment 3 bases; nucleotides outside the gene matches: 20. This CDR3 has 18 amino acids. CDR1 and CDR2 (germline): DFQATT, SNEGSKA (reference sequence). The CDR3 DNA reads as TGCAGTGCCCTAAGTAACGGGACAGGGGCCGTTCTCCTCTACGAGCAGTACTTC. Translating it yields CSALSNGTGAVLLYEQYF.

In its sample, this clonotype was seen a few times. The genes are TRBV4-2 and TRBJ2-3; D unresolved. CDR1 and CDR2 from the germline V gene are LGHNA and YNFKEQ. This CDR3 contains 14 residues. The V end lost 3 bases, the J end lost 3 bases, and 10 bases lay between the germline ends. CDR3: CASSQKRTTDTQYF. The DNA for the CDR3 is TGTGCCAGCAGCCAGAAGAGGACGACAGATACGCAGTATTTT.

This rearrangement joins TRBV6-1 to TRBJ1-1; TRBD1 is a possible D gene (5 bases). The CDR3 consists of 13 residues. Trimming pared 1 base from V and 8 bases from J, leaving 11 bases between. Germline CDR1 is MNHNS and CDR2 is SASEGT. The chain's CDR3 is CASSEVTAGEAFF. CDR3 nucleotides: TGTGCCAGCAGTGAAGTCACCGCAGGGGAAGCTTTCTTT.

The chain has TRBV15 and TRBJ2-5; unclear D gene. CDR1 is LNHNV and CDR2 is YYDKDF in the germline V gene (reference sequence). V was clipped by 5 bases and J by 3 bases, with 13 bases between them. The CDR3 has 14 residues. The CDR3 DNA reads TGTGCCACCAGCGGTTATAATCAGGAAGAGACCCAGTACTTC. Its protein product is CATSGYNQEETQYF.

The V gene is TRBV12-3 or TRBV12-4, the J gene TRBJ1-1, with D unresolved. The CDR3 sequence is 12 residues long. The V end lost 6 bases, the J end lost 4 bases, and 9 bases lay between the germline ends. This chain's CDR3 is CASRPRITEAFF. CDR3 coding DNA: TGTGCCAGCAGACCTCGCATCACTGAAGCTTTCTTT.

This chain joins TRBV4-2 and TRBJ1-2; possibly TRBD1 for D (6 bases). The CDR3 runs to 16 residues. Germline CDR1 reads LGHNA; CDR2 reads YNFKEQ. V lost 1 base and J lost 8, with 20 bases in between. CDR3 in DNA: TGTGCCAGCAGCCAAGGGGGAACACAGGGTCTCGACGGCTACACCTTC. Protein: CASSQGGTQGLDGYTF.

Many counts were recorded for this clonotype. This rearrangement joins TRBV24-1 to TRBJ2-7, with D perhaps given as TRBD1 or TRBD2 (6 bases each). V gave up 0 bases and J gave up 0 bases, with 11 bases separating them. The CDR3 spans 16 residues. CDR1 and CDR2 from the germline V gene are KGHDR and SFDVKD. CDR3 in DNA: TGTGCCACCAGTGATTTGCCACCGGGGGCCTCCTACGAGCAGTACTTC. Translation gives CATSDLPPGASYEQYF.